Below are 15 T cell receptor beta chains sequenced from a single sample in a study of cytomegalovirus exposure and HLA in healthy donors. PCR was performed using 60 Vbeta and 13 Jbeta primers. The data were produced by immunoSEQ multiplex PCR, yet TCRdb's version contains in-frame clones alone and is incomplete. Counted here are over 110,000 clones, roughly 80% occurring once; the ten biggest clones make up just over 4.5%. Sequenced: PBMCs. All receptors come from a middle-aged man in good health and CMV-seronegative.

CDR3 sequence (DNA): TGTGCCAGCAGGTGGGACAGGGGCTCTCAGCCCCAGCATTTT. Protein sequence: CASRWDRGSQPQHF. The rearrangement uses TRBV28 and TRBJ1-5; 10 positions agree with TRBD1. This CDR3 is built from 14 residues. J gave up 6 bases and V 6 bases, and 5 bases lay outside the gene matches. Germline V CDR1 and CDR2: MDHEN, SYDVKM.

The V and J genes are TRBV6-6 and TRBJ2-7; TRBD1 matches 7 bases. Germline values: CDR1 MNHNY, CDR2 SVGAGI (reference sequence). This CDR3 has 14 residues. V gave up 6 bases and J gave up 1 base; unmatched junction bases: 6. The CDR3 DNA sequence: TGTGCCAGCAGGGGGCGCAGGGGGTCCTACGAGCAGTACTTC. It specifies CASRGRRGSYEQYF.

The chain combines TRBV28 with TRBJ2-7, with TRBD1 matching 9 bases. CDR3 length: 15 amino acids. V shed 3 bases, J shed 3 bases, and the junction held 6 bases outside the gene matches. Germline assignment: CDR1 MDHEN and CDR2 SYDVKM. The chain's CDR3 is CASSFTGTGFYEQYF. The CDR3 region has the DNA TGTGCCAGCAGTTTCACCGGGACAGGGTTCTACGAGCAGTACTTC. Full variable domain (rest looked up from reference TRBV28 and TRBJ2-7): DVKVTQSSRYLVKRTGEKVFLECVQDMDHENMFWYRQDPGLGLRLIYFSYDVKMKEKGDIPEGYSVSREKKERFSLILESASTNQTSMYLCASSFTGTGFYEQYFGPGTRLTVT.

V usage is TRBV7-8 and J usage is TRBJ1-2; D is undetermined. In germline, CDR1 is SGHVS, CDR2 FQNEAQ. V shed 1 base and J shed 5 bases, with 14 bases lying between them. The CDR3 extends over 15 amino acids. The CDR3 DNA reads TGTGCCAGCAGCTTAGATGCGGGGTTCCCTTATGGCTACACCTTC. Amino acid sequence: CASSLDAGFPYGYTF.

The chain is built from TRBV11-2 and TRBJ2-7; 8 bases fit TRBD1. Trimming cost V 4 bases and J 5 bases; bases outside gene matches: 7. This CDR3 comprises 14 residues. The V gene's germline CDR1 is SGHAT and CDR2 FQNNGV. The CDR3 DNA reads as TGTGCCAGCAGCTCATGGACAGGGTCCCACGAGCAGTACTTC. Translation: CASSSWTGSHEQYF. The full variable domain, with the rest looked up from reference TRBV11-2 and TRBJ2-7, is EAGVAQSPRYKIIEKRQSVAFWCNPISGHATLYWYQQILGQGPKLLIQFQNNGVVDDSQLPKDRFSAERLKGVDSTLKIQPAKLEDSAVYLCASSSWTGSHEQYFGPGTRLTVT.

This clone appeared once. The gene calls are TRBV6-5 and TRBJ2-5, with 10 bases fitting TRBD1. V dropped 4 bases and J dropped 0; count of bases not matched to a gene: 2. The CDR3 consists of 15 residues. Germline V gives CDR1 MNHEY, CDR2 SVGAGI. Here the CDR3 DNA reads TGTGCCAGCAGTTCCGACAGGGGGCACCAAGAGACCCAGTACTTC. It is translated as CASSSDRGHQETQYF.

This chain links TRBV7-9 with TRBJ2-5, with D perhaps matching TRBD1 (8 bases). The CDR3 is 14 amino acids. Germline V gene sequence: CDR1 SEHNR, CDR2 FQNEAQ (reference sequence). Trimming removed 5 bases at V and 4 bases at J, with 14 bases between. This CDR3 reads CASSQGAGAETQYF. The CDR3 DNA is TGTGCCAGCAGCCAGGGGGCGGGGGCAGAGACCCAGTACTTC.

This clone was seen only a few times. The CDR3 DNA reads TGTGCCAGCGGAACCGGACAGGGTGGTAACTATGGCTACACCTTC. This codes for CASGTGQGGNYGYTF. This chain uses TRBV28 with TRBJ1-2, with 8 bases that match TRBD1. The germline CDR1 and CDR2 sequences are MDHEN and SYDVKM. The CDR3 is 15 amino acids. V dropped 8 bases and J dropped 1; count of bases not matched to a gene: 9.

This chain links TRBV18 with TRBJ1-1, with a weak D call TRBD1 (6 bases). Germline V gene sequence: CDR1 KGHSH, CDR2 LQKENI. The CDR3 has 13 residues. V lost 6 bases and J 5 bases, leaving 13 bases between the germline ends. CDR3 in DNA: TGTGCCAGCTCCCCCGGGACAACAACTGAAGCTTTCTTT. This gives the protein CASSPGTTTEAFF.

The chain uses TRBV10-1 and TRBJ2-7; D not certain. V gave up 8 bases and J gave up 3 bases, with 8 bases separating them. The CDR3 contains 11 residues. Looked up from germline, CDR1 is WNHNN and CDR2 is SYGVQD (reference sequence). The CDR3 spells CASPDNYEQYF. The CDR3 nucleotides read TGCGCCAGCCCAGACAACTACGAGCAGTACTTC.

This clone was detected a few times. This sequence joins TRBV19 and TRBJ2-5, with D perhaps matching TRBD1 (5 bases). The CDR3 loop spans 13 amino acids. Trimming removed 7 bases from V and 0 bases from J, with 9 bases in between. CDR1 LNHDA and CDR2 SQIVND come from the germline V gene (reference sequence). Here the CDR3 DNA reads TGTGCCAGTAATGGGGCAGACCAAGAGACCCAGTACTTC. Protein: CASNGADQETQYF.

The chain's CDR3 is CSAQGAGEAFF. The CDR3 region has the DNA TGCAGCGCGCAGGGGGCTGGTGAAGCTTTCTTT. The chain links TRBV29-1 to TRBJ1-1; 8 nucleotides match TRBD1. The CDR3 contains 11 residues. The junction had 5 bases not matched to a gene; V was cut back by 7 bases and J by 7 bases. CDR1 SQVTM and CDR2 ANQGSEA come from the germline V gene.

DNA of the CDR3: TGTGCCAGCAGTGAAGGCAGGACCTACGAGCAGTACTTC. Its protein is CASSEGRTYEQYF. V usage is TRBV2 and J usage is TRBJ2-7; D unresolved. CDR3 length: 13 amino acids. V dropped 1 base and J dropped 2 bases, with 6 bases sitting between them. The V gene's germline CDR1 is SNHLY and CDR2 FYNNEI.

The chain is built from TRBV18 and TRBJ1-6; D is possibly TRBD1 (6 bases). V lost 1 base, J lost 10 bases, and 14 bases lay in between. Germline V gene lookup returns CDR1 KGHSH and CDR2 LQKENI. The CDR3 length is 15 residues. CDR3 residues: CASSPLDRGKSPLHF. The DNA of the CDR3 is TGTGCCAGCTCACCACTTGATAGGGGGAAATCACCCCTCCACTTT.

This clone showed up just a few times. The junction departs from the called germline gene at one end, perhaps through a read error. The V gene is TRBV6-6, the J gene TRBJ1-1; D is unclear. This CDR3 comprises 11 residues. Per germline, CDR1 MNHNY and CDR2 SVGAGI (reference sequence). For the CDR3, the DNA is TGTGCCAGCAGTTACTCGTCTAGAGATTTTTTT. Amino acid sequence: CASSYSSRDFF.